The next 11 T cell receptor beta chains were all read from a single sample in a study of shared clonotypes between healthy human individuals. The assay was immunoSEQ multiplex PCR, and TCRdb's table has in-frame clones only and misses some. This sample yields roughly 2.2 million clones, of which 85% to 95% are seen a single time; 0.3% to 0.4% belongs to the top ten. Sequencing was done on a sample of naive CD4+ T cells from PBMCs. Subset indicated: CD45RA+ positively selected. These receptors were taken from a man in his late teens or twenties in good health. Some clones in this sample may be carry-over from other donors' samples.

J is TRBJ2-2 and V is TRBV11-2; TRBD2 might be the D (5 bases). The length of the CDR3 is 16 residues. CDR1 SGHAT and CDR2 FQNNGV come from the germline V gene. V lost 5 bases and J lost 2, with 15 bases in between. This CDR3 is CASSLLAAKNTGELFF. As DNA, the CDR3 is TGTGCCAGCAGCCTCCTAGCCGCTAAAAACACCGGGGAGCTGTTTTTT.

Concerning this clone itself: The same CDR3 arises from other DNA sequences in this sample as well. The V and J genes are TRBV15 and TRBJ1-5, with D hard to call. This CDR3 has 12 amino acids. Deletions cut 1 base from V and 7 bases from J, with 5 bases between. The germline CDR1 and CDR2 sequences are LNHNV and YYDKDF (reference sequence). This CDR3 is CATSRGDQPQHF. The CDR3 nucleotides are TGTGCCACCAGCAGAGGCGACCAGCCCCAGCATTTT. The variable domain in full, completed from reference TRBV15 and TRBJ1-5, reads DAMVIQNPRYQVTQFGKPVTLSCSQTLNHNVMYWYQQKSSQAPKLLFHYYDKDFNNEADTPDNFQSRRPNTSFCFLDIRSPGLGDTAMYLCATSRGDQPQHFGDGTRLSIL.

This chain joins TRBV14 and TRBJ2-7; D is ambiguous. Per the germline V gene, CDR1 is SGHDN and CDR2 is FVKESK. CDR3 length: 16 residues. V was trimmed by 5 bases and J by 2 bases, leaving 19 bases between them. CDR3 residues: CASSDTFGALPYEQYF. CDR3 nucleotides: TGTGCCAGCAGCGATACTTTTGGAGCGTTACCCTACGAGCAGTACTTC.

This sequence joins TRBV5-1 and TRBJ2-5; no clear D gene. Germline V gene data show CDR1 as SGHRS and CDR2 as YFSETQ. V was cut by 2 bases and J by 0 bases, with 8 bases left in between. This CDR3 is 14 amino acids long. The CDR3 DNA is TGCGCCAGCAGCTTCTCGAGGTACCAAGAGACCCAGTACTTC. Its protein product is CASSFSRYQETQYF.

The chain recombines TRBV2 with TRBJ2-2; unclear D gene. Germline V gene sequence: CDR1 SNHLY, CDR2 FYNNEI. Between the trimmed V and J ends, which lost 7 bases and 7 bases, there was a span of 10 bases. The CDR3 contains 12 residues. DNA of the CDR3: TGTGCCAGCACACAACGAATCGGGGAGCTGTTTTTT. The encoded protein is CASTQRIGELFF.

The V call is TRBV18, the J call TRBJ2-7; D not certain. The CDR3 has 12 amino acids. Per germline, CDR1 KGHSH and CDR2 LQKENI. V lost 4 bases to trimming and J lost 3 bases, with 7 bases between them. The CDR3 spells CASSLEHYEQYF. CDR3 nucleotide sequence: TGTGCCAGCTCACTCGAACACTACGAGCAGTACTTC.

The rearrangement uses TRBV6-1 and TRBJ2-2, with D uncertain. The CDR3 is 16 amino acids. Trimming stripped 2 bases from V and 3 bases from J, with 13 bases between. Germline CDR1 is MNHNS and CDR2 is SASEGT. CDR3 bases: TGTGCCAGCAGTGAATTATTCGGATTCGACACCGGGGAGCTGTTTTTT. This encodes CASSELFGFDTGELFF.

This rearrangement joins TRBV7-9 to TRBJ1-1; D perhaps matches TRBD1 (5 bases). The V gene lost 4 bases and the J gene lost 0 bases, with 12 bases spanning the gap. This CDR3 has 15 amino acids. The germline V gene has CDR1 SEHNR and CDR2 FQNEAQ (reference sequence). The CDR3 sequence: CASSSRGRLNTEAFF. DNA of the CDR3: TGTGCCAGCAGCTCACGGGGCAGACTGAACACTGAAGCTTTCTTT.

This chain links TRBV9 with TRBJ2-7; 10 positions match TRBD2. The V and J ends lost 0 bases and 4 bases, in that order; junction bases with no gene match: 4. CDR1 SGDLS and CDR2 YYNGEE come from the germline V gene. The CDR3 length is 15 residues. The CDR3 bases are TGTGCCAGCAGCGTAGGTCCTAGCGGGAGATACGAGCAGTACTTC. Translating gives CASSVGPSGRYEQYF.

The chain combines TRBV28 with TRBJ2-2; 7 positions match TRBD2. This CDR3 contains 15 residues. Germline CDR1 is MDHEN and CDR2 is SYDVKM. V dropped 5 bases and J dropped 0; count of bases not matched to a gene: 3. The CDR3 protein is CASSQRGANTGELFF. The CDR3, as DNA: TGTGCCAGCAGTCAGCGGGGAGCGAACACCGGGGAGCTGTTTTTT.

The rearrangement uses TRBV28 and TRBJ2-7, with TRBD2 matching over 7 bases. Germline CDR1 MDHEN, CDR2 SYDVKM. CDR3 size: 14 residues. The ends lost 5 bases at V and 2 bases at J; junction bases unmatched: 6. The CDR3: CASSQLAHTYEQYF. The DNA of the CDR3 is TGTGCCAGCAGTCAACTAGCGCACACCTACGAGCAGTACTTC.